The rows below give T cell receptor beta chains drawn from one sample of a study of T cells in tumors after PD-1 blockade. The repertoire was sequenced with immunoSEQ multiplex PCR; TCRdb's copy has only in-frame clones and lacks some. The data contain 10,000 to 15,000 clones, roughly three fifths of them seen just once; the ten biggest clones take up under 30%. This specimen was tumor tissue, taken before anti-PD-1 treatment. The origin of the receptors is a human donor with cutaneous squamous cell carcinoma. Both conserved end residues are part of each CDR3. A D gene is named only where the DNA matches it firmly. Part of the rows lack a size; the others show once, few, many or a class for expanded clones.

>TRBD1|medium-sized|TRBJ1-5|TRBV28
TGTGCCAGCAGGCGGACAGGGGACGGTCAGCCCCAGCATTTT
CASRRTGDGQPQHF
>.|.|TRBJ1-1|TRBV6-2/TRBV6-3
TGTGCCAGCCGTTCCCAGGGAAGACTCTATGAAGCTTTCTTT
CASRSQGRLYEAFF
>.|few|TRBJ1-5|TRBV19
TGTGCCAGTAGTATCAGGGGCAATCAGCCCCAGCATTTT
CASSIRGNQPQHF
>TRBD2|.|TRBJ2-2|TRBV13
TGTGCCAGCAGCTCAGCCCCAGGTCGGCTAGCGGGAGCCGGGGAGCTGTTTTTT
CASSSAPGRLAGAGELFF
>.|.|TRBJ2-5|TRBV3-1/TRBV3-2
TGTGCCAGCAGCCAAGTCTCCCGCCGCGGGACCCAGTACTTC
CASSQVSRRGTQYF
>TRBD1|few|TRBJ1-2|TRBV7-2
TGTGCCAGCAGCCTGCAGGGGGGTATCTATGGCTACACCTTC
CASSLQGGIYGYTF
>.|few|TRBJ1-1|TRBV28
TGTGCCAGCAACCCCCCGTCCAGCCTGGGCACTGAAGCTTTCTTT
CASNPPSSLGTEAFF
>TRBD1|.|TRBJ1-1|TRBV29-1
TGCAGCATCTGGACAGGGTTGAACACTGAAGCTTTCTTT
CSIWTGLNTEAFF
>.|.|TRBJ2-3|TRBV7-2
TGTGCCAGCAGCTTAGACCCGACCCTGAGGGATACGCAGTATTTT
CASSLDPTLRDTQYF
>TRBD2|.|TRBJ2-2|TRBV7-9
TGTGCCAGCAGCCTAGCGGGGACCGGGAAGCTGTTTTTT
CASSLAGTGKLFF
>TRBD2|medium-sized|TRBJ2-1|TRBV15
TGTGCCACCAGCAATGGACTAGCGGTCTACAATGAGCAGTTCTTC
CATSNGLAVYNEQFF
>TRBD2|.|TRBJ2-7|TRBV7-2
TGTGCCAGCAGTTTTAGCGGGGGGGCCCCCGAGCAGTACTTC
CASSFSGGAPEQYF
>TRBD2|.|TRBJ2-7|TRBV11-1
TGTGCCAGCAGCTTTGGACTAGCGGGGACCTACGAGCAGTACTTC
CASSFGLAGTYEQYF
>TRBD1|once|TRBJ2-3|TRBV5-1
TGCGCCAGCAGCCTCCTAGGGACAGGGCTCACAGATACGCAGTATTTT
CASSLLGTGLTDTQYF
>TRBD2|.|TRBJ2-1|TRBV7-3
TGTGCCAGCAGCTTAGGGACTAGCGGCAATGAGCAGTTCTTC
CASSLGTSGNEQFF
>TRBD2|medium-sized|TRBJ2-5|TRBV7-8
TGTGCCAGCAGCTCGGAAGTAGCGGGAGGGGGAGAGACCCAGTACTTC
CASSSEVAGGGETQYF
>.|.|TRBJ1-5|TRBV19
TGTGCCACCTCCGGGGGGGGGTTGGGAAATCAGCCCCAGCATTTT
CATSGGGLGNQPQHF
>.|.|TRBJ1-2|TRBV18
TGTGCCAGCTCGGCCCAGGATGGCTACACCTTC
CASSAQDGYTF
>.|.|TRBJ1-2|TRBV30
TGTGCCTGCTATGGAGGGGGGCCTAACTATGGCTACAACTTC
CACYGGGPNYGYNF
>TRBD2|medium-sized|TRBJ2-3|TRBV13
TGTGCCAGCAGCCGACTAGCGACTAGCACAGATACGCAGTATTTT
CASSRLATSTDTQYF
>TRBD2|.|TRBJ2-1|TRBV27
TGTGCCAGCAGTAAGACTAGCCGAAATGAGCAGTTCTTC
CASSKTSRNEQFF
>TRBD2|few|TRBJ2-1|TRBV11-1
TGTGCCAGCAGCTTCGGACTAGCGGGATCTTATGAGCAGTTCTTC
CASSFGLAGSYEQFF
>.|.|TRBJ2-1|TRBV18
TGTGCCAGCTCATCGGAACTAGTCCCGGGCTCCTACAATGAGCAGTTCTTC
CASSSELVPGSYNEQFF
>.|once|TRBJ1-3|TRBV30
TGTGCCTGGATGGGTTCCGGAAACACCATATATTTT
CAWMGSGNTIYF
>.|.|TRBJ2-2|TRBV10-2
TGCGCCAGCAGGCGGGAACAGGGGAACACCGGGGAGCTGTTTTTT
CASRREQGNTGELFF
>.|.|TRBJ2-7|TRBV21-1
TGTGCCAGCAGCAAAGCGAGGGGTCCCCGACAGGGCCGACCCTACGAGCAGTACTTC
CASSKARGPRQGRPYEQYF
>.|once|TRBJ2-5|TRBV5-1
TGCGCCAGCAGCTTGGGATTTTCGGGGGGCCGTATGGAGACCCAGTACTTC
CASSLGFSGGRMETQYF
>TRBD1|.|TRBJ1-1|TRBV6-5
TGTGCCAGCAGTCGACAAGGGGGACAGAAGAAAGCTTTCTTT
CASSRQGGQKKAFF
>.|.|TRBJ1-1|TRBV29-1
TGCAGCGTTGAAGGGGGAGAGCTTGAAGCTTTCTTT
CSVEGGELEAFF
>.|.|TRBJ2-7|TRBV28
TGTGCCAGCAGTTTGGCCCCCGGCAGGGGAGGCTACGAGCAGTACTTC
CASSLAPGRGGYEQYF
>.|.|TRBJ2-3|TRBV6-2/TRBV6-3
TGTGCCAGCAGTTACATGTACAGACGACATACGCAGTATTTT
CASSYMYRRHTQYF
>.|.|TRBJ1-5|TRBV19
TGTGCCAGTAGTGCCGCGGGGCAGCGAGGGGTATATAGCAATCAGCCCCAGCATTTT
CASSAAGQRGVYSNQPQHF
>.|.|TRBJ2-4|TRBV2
TGTGCCAGCAGTCCTGAAAACATTCAGTACTTC
CASSPENIQYF
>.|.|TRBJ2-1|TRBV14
TGTGCCAGCAGCCAAGGCATGGCAGCTCATGAGCAGTTCTTC
CASSQGMAAHEQFF
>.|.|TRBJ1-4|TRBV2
TGTGCCAGCCTAACGTACCCTAATGAAAAACTGTTTTTT
CASLTYPNEKLFF
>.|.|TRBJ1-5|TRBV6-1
TGTGCCAGCAGTGAATTCGGACAGTATCGCCTTCAGCCCCAGCATTTT
CASSEFGQYRLQPQHF
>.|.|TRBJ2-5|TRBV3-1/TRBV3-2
TGTGCCAGCAGCCATTCGTTTGGTGGGCCGGGGACCCAGTACTTC
CASSHSFGGPGTQYF
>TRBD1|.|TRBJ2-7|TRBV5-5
TGTGCCAGCAGCTCCCCAGACAGGGTCCACGAGCAGTACTTC
CASSSPDRVHEQYF
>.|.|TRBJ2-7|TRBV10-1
TGCGCCAGCAGTGAATCGGGGGCCTACGAGCAGTACTTC
CASSESGAYEQYF
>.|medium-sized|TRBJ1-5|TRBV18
TGTGCCAGCTCACCACCGGGACGTAGCAATCAGCCCCAGCATTTT
CASSPPGRSNQPQHF
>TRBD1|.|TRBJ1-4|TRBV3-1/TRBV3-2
TGTGCCAGCAGCCAAGATGCAGGGGGCTTAGGAAAACTGTTTTTT
CASSQDAGGLGKLFF
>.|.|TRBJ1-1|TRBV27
TGTGCCAGCAGTTTTGGGGGAGGCGCTGAAGCTTTCTTT
CASSFGGGAEAFF
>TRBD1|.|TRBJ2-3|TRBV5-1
TGCGCCAGCAGCTTGGTGGGACAGGGGGATACGCAGTATTTT
CASSLVGQGDTQYF